These T cell receptor beta chains were read from a single sample in a study of monozygotic twins with inflammatory bowel disease. Reanalyzing the 5' RACE reads, TCRdb keeps one entry per CDR3 protein, without DNA. Listed are a few hundred thousand distinct CDR3 sequences; just over 2.5% falls within the top ten. Source material: blood. The receptors originated from a human donor with ulcerative colitis or Crohn's disease, or a healthy co-twin of an affected twin (not recorded which). The CDR3 runs from the conserved cysteine through the conserved F or W. Fields, in order: V gene, CDR3 length, J gene, CDR3 protein.

v_gene: TRBV12-3/TRBV12-4; len: 12; j_gene: TRBJ2-3; CDR3aa: CASSVTEDTQYF
v_gene: TRBV5-6; len: 15; j_gene: TRBJ1-4; CDR3aa: CASSRDRGLSEKLFF
v_gene: TRBV7-9; len: 13; j_gene: TRBJ1-2; CDR3aa: CASSLERNYGYTF
v_gene: TRBV11-2; len: 15; j_gene: TRBJ2-3; CDR3aa: CASSLGPHPTDTQYF
v_gene: TRBV5-1; len: 17; j_gene: TRBJ2-5; CDR3aa: CASSFNRGSWNQETQYF
v_gene: TRBV4-2; len: 16; j_gene: TRBJ2-1; CDR3aa: CASRLDGTATYNEQFF
v_gene: TRBV4-2; len: 14; j_gene: TRBJ1-2; CDR3aa: CASSQDSVGRSYTF
v_gene: TRBV9; len: 14; j_gene: TRBJ2-5; CDR3aa: CASSARTEGETQYF
v_gene: TRBV11-2; len: 20; j_gene: TRBJ2-2; CDR3aa: CASSSLANGLASGRTGELFF
v_gene: TRBV12-3/TRBV12-4; len: 12; j_gene: TRBJ2-5; CDR3aa: CTSSRNQETQYF
v_gene: TRBV5-1; len: 15; j_gene: TRBJ1-1; CDR3aa: CASSPQGAGSTEAFF
v_gene: TRBV6-1; len: 17; j_gene: TRBJ2-2; CDR3aa: CASRAGSGSPGTGELFF
v_gene: TRBV6-1; len: 14; j_gene: TRBJ2-1; CDR3aa: CASSLMGGPYEQFF
v_gene: TRBV5-1; len: 14; j_gene: TRBJ2-3; CDR3aa: CASSPGGGEDTQYF
v_gene: TRBV20-1; len: 15; j_gene: TRBJ2-7; CDR3aa: CSAKPGQGNSYEQYF
v_gene: TRBV7-2; len: 14; j_gene: TRBJ2-7; CDR3aa: CASSLGSGRYEQYF
v_gene: TRBV6-1; len: 13; j_gene: TRBJ2-6; CDR3aa: CASSVPGANVLTF
v_gene: TRBV4-3; len: 15; j_gene: TRBJ2-1; CDR3aa: CASSLTGGTDNEQFF
v_gene: TRBV4-3; len: 15; j_gene: TRBJ2-7; CDR3aa: CASSQELQRGDEQYF
v_gene: TRBV7-6; len: 18; j_gene: TRBJ1-2; CDR3aa: CASSLAIPRQGSNYGYTF
v_gene: TRBV6-2/TRBV6-3; len: 13; j_gene: TRBJ2-7; CDR3aa: CASTRGLAYEQYF
v_gene: TRBV7-6; len: 12; j_gene: TRBJ2-5; CDR3aa: CASSSTGPLQYF
v_gene: TRBV27; len: 13; j_gene: TRBJ2-7; CDR3aa: CASSSQAKYEQYF
v_gene: TRBV12-3/TRBV12-4; len: 13; j_gene: TRBJ1-5; CDR3aa: CASSIQSNQPQHF
v_gene: TRBV12-1; len: 14; j_gene: TRBJ2-7; CDR3aa: CASSFRDREGEQYF
v_gene: TRBV11-1; len: 15; j_gene: TRBJ2-5; CDR3aa: CASSLGTADTETQYF
v_gene: TRBV5-1; len: 14; j_gene: TRBJ1-2; CDR3aa: CASSLESPNYGYTF
v_gene: TRBV7-2; len: 16; j_gene: TRBJ2-1; CDR3aa: CASSTFGQGSYNEQFF
v_gene: TRBV18; len: 15; j_gene: TRBJ2-7; CDR3aa: CASSLTGTGGYEQYF
v_gene: TRBV28; len: 16; j_gene: TRBJ1-1; CDR3aa: CASSSGQYTMNTEAFF